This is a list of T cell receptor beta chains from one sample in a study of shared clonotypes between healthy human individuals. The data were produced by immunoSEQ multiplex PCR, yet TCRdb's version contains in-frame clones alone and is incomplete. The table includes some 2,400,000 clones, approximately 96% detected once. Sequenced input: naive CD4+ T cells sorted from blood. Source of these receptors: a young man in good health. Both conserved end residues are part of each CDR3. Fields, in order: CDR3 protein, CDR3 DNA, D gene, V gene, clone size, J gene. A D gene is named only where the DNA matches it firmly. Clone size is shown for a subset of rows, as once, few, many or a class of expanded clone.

CASSLGDTTSTDTQYF	TGCGCCAGCAGCTTGGGGGACACCACTAGCACAGATACGCAGTATTTT	.	TRBV5-1	.	TRBJ2-3
CASSPTAQETQYF	TGTGCCAGCAGCCCGACTGCTCAAGAGACCCAGTACTTC	.	TRBV11-2	.	TRBJ2-5
CASSLDTTNEKLFF	TGTGCCAGCAGCTTAGATACAACTAATGAAAAACTGTTTTTT	.	TRBV7-6	once	TRBJ1-4
CASSLEPYYGYTF	TGTGCCAGCAGCTTGGAGCCTTACTATGGCTACACCTTC	.	TRBV5-4	.	TRBJ1-2
CSVERPQETQYF	TGCAGCGTTGAACGGCCACAAGAGACCCAGTACTTC	.	TRBV29-1	.	TRBJ2-5
CASSESGVSSYNEQFF	TGTGCCAGCAGTGAATCAGGGGTTAGCTCCTACAATGAGCAGTTCTTC	.	TRBV6-1	once	TRBJ2-1
CASSLERTSSYNSPLHF	TGTGCCAGCAGCTTGGAGCGAACGAGCTCCTATAATTCACCCCTCCACTTT	.	TRBV5-6	.	TRBJ1-6
CTSSQDRACEQFF	TGCACCAGCAGCCAAGATCGGGCCTGTGAGCAGTTCTTC	.	TRBV1	once	TRBJ2-1
CASISSGNGINEQFF	TGTGCCAGCATTAGTAGCGGGAACGGTATCAATGAGCAGTTCTTC	TRBD2	TRBV6-5	once	TRBJ2-1
CASSLGPAPSNSPLHF	TGTGCCAGTAGCTTAGGACCGGCCCCAAGCAATTCACCCCTCCACTTT	.	TRBV19	.	TRBJ1-6
CASSMASGTGSEKLFF	TGTGCCAGTAGTATGGCATCCGGGACAGGGAGTGAAAAACTGTTTTTT	TRBD1	TRBV19	.	TRBJ1-4
CASSQGQGASYEQYF	TGCGCCAGCAGCCAAGGGCAGGGGGCATCCTACGAGCAGTACTTC	TRBD1	TRBV4-1	.	TRBJ2-7
CASRGAQETYNSPLHF	TGCGCCAGCAGAGGGGCCCAGGAGACCTATAATTCACCCCTCCACTTT	.	TRBV5-1	.	TRBJ1-6
CASSPRTGFYGYTF	TGTGCCAGCAGTCCTCGGACAGGTTTCTATGGCTACACCTTC	TRBD1	TRBV27	.	TRBJ1-2
CASSSTGQGALGEQFF	TGTGCCAGCAGTTCCACGGGACAGGGGGCTTTGGGTGAGCAGTTCTTC	TRBD1	TRBV28	.	TRBJ2-1
CASSLDGARIALHF	TGTGCCAGCAGCCTGGACGGGGCAAGGATAGCCCTCCACTTT	.	TRBV5-6	few	TRBJ1-6
CASATGPLGLHDEQFF	TGTGCCAGCGCCACTGGGCCCTTGGGGCTTCACGATGAGCAGTTCTTC	.	TRBV7-8	once	TRBJ2-1
CARSSRPSGNTIYF	TGTGCCAGAAGCTCGAGGCCCTCTGGAAACACCATATATTTT	.	TRBV5-3	.	TRBJ1-3
CASSPRLAGSYEQYF	TGTGCCAGCAGCCCACGACTAGCGGGATCCTACGAGCAGTACTTC	TRBD2	TRBV5-8	.	TRBJ2-7
CASSEVRKGRNQPQHF	TGTGCCAGCAGTGAAGTGCGCAAGGGCCGCAATCAGCCCCAGCATTTT	.	TRBV6-1	.	TRBJ1-5
CASSSGLAGMRDEQFF	TGTGCCAGCAGCTCTGGACTAGCGGGGATGAGGGATGAGCAGTTCTTC	TRBD2	TRBV5-4	.	TRBJ2-1
CASASQGYEQYF	TGTGCCAGCGCCAGCCAGGGCTACGAGCAGTACTTC	.	TRBV25-1	once	TRBJ2-7
CASRVGRTDTQYF	TGTGCCAGCAGGGTGGGCCGCACAGATACGCAGTATTTT	.	TRBV7-9	few	TRBJ2-3
CASSLEGRIDTQYF	TGTGCCAGCAGTTTAGAGGGCAGGATAGATACGCAGTATTTT	.	TRBV28	.	TRBJ2-3
CAIRDRLLYEQYF	TGTGCCATACGGGACAGGCTACTCTACGAGCAGTACTTC	TRBD1	TRBV10-3	once	TRBJ2-7
CACAPGHANTGELFF	TGTGCCTGCGCTCCGGGACACGCGAACACCGGGGAGCTGTTTTTT	.	TRBV30	.	TRBJ2-2
CAWRATGTGSYEQYF	TGTGCCTGGAGGGCAACCGGGACAGGGAGCTACGAGCAGTACTTC	TRBD1	TRBV30	.	TRBJ2-7
CASSQEGTTIYEQYF	TGCGCCAGCAGCCAGGAAGGGACTACTATCTACGAGCAGTACTTC	TRBD2	TRBV4-1	.	TRBJ2-7